This T cell receptor (beta chain) was sequenced during a study of cytomegalovirus exposure and HLA in healthy donors. Overall study findings and caveats: A later analysis, which compared TCR beta chains of equal frequency, found the HLA-associated ones more clonally expanded.

In germline, CDR1 is SGHAT, CDR2 FQNNGV. The V end lost 0 bases, the J end lost 10 bases, and 15 bases lay between the germline ends. The CDR3 consists of 14 residues. As concerns this clone: What it binds is not known.

The PCR employed 60 Vbeta primers together with 13 Jbeta primers. Per the original data handling: Later work found 80 million or so unique TCR beta chains, with some 11 million shared. Libraries were prepared by immunoSEQ multiplex PCR; TCRdb keeps only in-frame clonotypes and omits some of them. The V and J calls and clone size are taken from that table; D and trimming were inferred from the DNA. The table for this sample gives approximately 58,000 clones. This chain uses TRBV11-2 with TRBJ1-2, with a possible D match to TRBD1 (5 bases). This TCR derives from a woman aged 45 to 65 in good health and CMV-seropositive. The sample was PBMCs. As DNA, the CDR3 is TGTGCCAGCAGCTTAGATCCAGGCCAGGGATCCTACACCTTC. It translates to CASSLDPGQGSYTF. Filled out from reference TRBV11-2 and TRBJ1-2, the complete variable domain reads EAGVAQSPRYKIIEKRQSVAFWCNPISGHATLYWYQQILGQGPKLLIQFQNNGVVDDSQLPKDRFSAERLKGVDSTLKIQPAKLEDSAVYLCASSLDPGQGSYTFGSGTRLTVV.